This T cell receptor beta chain was documented in a study of beta chain features in type 1 diabetes. CDR1 and CDR2 from the germline V gene are SGHVS and FNYEAQ. The CDR3 runs 15 residues. Sequenced material consisted of expressed TCRB transcripts (all of the isolated RNA was reverse transcribed). Sequenced naive, central memory and regulatory T cell samples produced an average of about 3.57 million reads. Assay: immunoSEQ multiplex PCR; the TCRdb copy retains only in-frame clones and omits some. The sample holds hundreds of thousands of clones, roughly 15% seen once. On this clone itself: At one boundary the junction diverges from the germline segment, which might be a read error.

The TCR originated in a young man in good health. Sequences were obtained from central memory CD4+ T cells from blood. The chain combines TRBV7-6 with TRBJ2-7; D is uncertain. The CDR3: CASSLDSSLNYEQYF. DNA for the CDR3: TGTGCCAGCAGTTTAGACTCGAGTTTAAACTACGAGCAGTACTTC.